These 20 T cell receptor beta chains originate from one sample sequenced in a study of OX40 agonist ivuxolimab in advanced cancers. Generated by immunoSEQ multiplex PCR, the TCRdb table keeps only in-frame clones and is missing some. The data hold about 35,000 clones, with around 70% observed a single time. The material sequenced was CD4+ or CD8+ T cells sorted from blood, taken in a trial of the OX40 agonist ivuxolimab. These receptors were taken from an adult with an advanced solid tumor such as melanoma, head and neck, liver or kidney cancer.

The V call is TRBV5-4, the J call TRBJ1-1; 10 bases match TRBD1. With 0 bases clipped from V and 10 bases from J, the junction kept 6 bases outside the gene matches. Per the germline V gene, CDR1 is SGHNT and CDR2 is YYREEE (reference sequence). The CDR3 spans 14 residues. CDR3 coding DNA: TGTGCCAGCAGCTTGGGTGGGACAGGGGAGAGAGCTTTCTTT. This codes for CASSLGGTGERAFF.

This chain links TRBV11-2 with TRBJ2-6; 8 bases are shared with TRBD2. Losses at the gene ends were 4 bases for V and 1 base for J; bases not matched to a gene: 9. The CDR3 length is 18 residues. Per the germline V gene, CDR1 is SGHAT and CDR2 is FQNNGV. The DNA of the CDR3 is TGTGCCAGCAGCTGGCAACCGGGCGGGGGGTCTGGGGCCAACGTCCTGACTTTC. Amino acids: CASSWQPGGGSGANVLTF.

The chain is built from TRBV7-2 and TRBJ1-1; a weak D match, TRBD1 (6 bases). The V end lost 5 bases, the J end lost 1 base, and 14 bases lay between the germline ends. The V gene's germline CDR1 is SGHTA and CDR2 FQGNSA. CDR3 length: 15 residues. CDR3 in DNA: TGTGCCAGCAGCGGAGGGGGAGCGGCGAACACTGAAGCTTTCTTT. Encoded protein: CASSGGGAANTEAFF.

This chain connects TRBV2 to TRBJ1-6, with 10 bases lining up with TRBD1. The germline gives CDR1 SNHLY, CDR2 FYNNEI. There are 15 residues in the CDR3. V shed 6 bases, J shed 3 bases, and the junction held 2 bases outside the gene matches. DNA of the CDR3: TGTGCCAGCAGCGGGGACAGGGGCTATAATTCACCCCTCCACTTT. Residues: CASSGDRGYNSPLHF.

This clone was observed a few times. The chain has TRBV7-9 and TRBJ2-7; a possible D gene is TRBD2 (6 bases). V was pared by 3 bases and J by 2 bases, with 8 bases between. Per germline, CDR1 SEHNR and CDR2 FQNEAQ (reference sequence). The length of the CDR3 is 13 residues. The CDR3 loop reads CASSFAGTYEQYF. DNA of the CDR3: TGTGCCAGCAGCTTTGCGGGGACCTACGAGCAGTACTTC.

The chain recombines TRBV19 with TRBJ2-6, with D maybe TRBD1 (6 bases). The V gene's germline CDR1 is LNHDA and CDR2 SQIVND (reference sequence). The CDR3 contains 15 residues. V lost 6 bases, J lost 3 bases, and 12 bases lay in between. The CDR3 region is CASSITGNGANVLTF. The CDR3 nucleotides are TGTGCCAGTAGCATAACAGGGAATGGGGCCAACGTCCTGACTTTC.

V usage is TRBV10-2 and J usage is TRBJ1-1; D may be TRBD1 (5 bases). The CDR3 consists of 14 residues. Trimming pared 6 bases from V and 6 bases from J, leaving 17 bases between. Germline V CDR1 and CDR2: WSHSY, SAAADI. In DNA form, the CDR3 reads TGCGCCAGCAGGCCCTTGGGGACGGGAGCTGAAGCTTTCTTT. It yields the protein CASRPLGTGAEAFF.

This rearrangement joins TRBV27 to TRBJ2-1; maybe TRBD2 (7 bases). Trimming took 3 bases from V and 2 from J, leaving 11 bases between them. Per the germline V gene, CDR1 is MNHEY and CDR2 is SMNVEV (reference sequence). The CDR3 runs 15 residues. The CDR3 loop is CASSFWGGPYNEQFF. CDR3 DNA: TGTGCCAGCAGTTTCTGGGGGGGCCCCTACAATGAGCAGTTCTTC.

The rearrangement joins TRBV28 to TRBJ1-5, with D unclear. In germline, CDR1 is MDHEN, CDR2 SYDVKM. The CDR3 is made up of 12 amino acids. V dropped 6 bases and J dropped 3 bases, with 6 bases sitting between them. In nucleotides, the CDR3 is TGTGCCAGCAGGACCACCAATCAGCCCCAGCATTTT. Protein: CASRTTNQPQHF. The variable domain in full, completed from reference TRBV28 and TRBJ1-5, reads DVKVTQSSRYLVKRTGEKVFLECVQDMDHENMFWYRQDPGLGLRLIYFSYDVKMKEKGDIPEGYSVSREKKERFSLILESASTNQTSMYLCASRTTNQPQHFGDGTRLSIL.

The chain joins TRBV2 to TRBJ1-3; unclear D gene. V was cut by 4 bases and J by 0 bases, with 10 bases left in between. The CDR3 runs 15 residues. Germline CDR1 reads SNHLY; CDR2 reads FYNNEI. DNA of the CDR3: TGTGCCAGCAGTGGGGATTTGAGCTCTGGAAACACCATATATTTT. It encodes CASSGDLSSGNTIYF.

V gene TRBV7-6 combines with J gene TRBJ1-4; the D is unclear. This CDR3 spans 14 amino acids. V lost 2 bases and J 7 bases, leaving 11 bases between the germline ends. Germline CDR1 is SGHVS and CDR2 is FNYEAQ. The CDR3 region is CASSLPSGGEKLFF. The CDR3 DNA is TGTGCCAGCAGCTTACCGTCAGGCGGTGAAAAACTGTTTTTT.

The chain couples TRBV11-2 to TRBJ1-2, with D uncertain. This CDR3 has 13 amino acids. Germline V CDR1 and CDR2: SGHAT, FQNNGV. V lost 0 bases to trimming and J lost 5 bases, with 7 bases between them. The CDR3 DNA reads TGTGCCAGCAGCTTAGAGGGTCTTTATGGCTACACCTTC. It encodes CASSLEGLYGYTF.

V is TRBV10-2 and J is TRBJ2-1; 10 nucleotides match TRBD2. The germline gives CDR1 WSHSY, CDR2 SAAADI. The CDR3 covers 11 residues. Unmatched junction bases numbered 0, after V lost 6 bases and J lost 10 bases. The CDR3 is CASRLAGEQFF. The CDR3 bases are TGCGCCAGCAGACTAGCGGGAGAGCAGTTCTTC.

V gene TRBV10-3 combines with J gene TRBJ2-3; tentative D call: TRBD1 (7 bases). Germline-derived CDR1 and CDR2 are ENHRY and SYGVKD. This CDR3 is 14 amino acids long. The V end was cut by 11 bases, the J end by 0 bases, with 15 bases between. The CDR3 nucleotides read TGTGCCTTGAGCCAGGGGGGAAGCACAGATACGCAGTATTTT. Translating gives CALSQGGSTDTQYF.

CDR3 protein: CASSLFAVPTDTQYF. CDR3 bases: TGTGCCAGCAGTTTATTTGCAGTACCCACAGATACGCAGTATTTT. The V call is TRBV6-5, the J call TRBJ2-3; unclear D gene. Per the germline V gene, CDR1 is MNHEY and CDR2 is SVGAGI. The CDR3 spans 15 residues. Trimming shortened V by 4 bases and J by 2 bases, and 13 bases separated the two germline ends.

In this sample, this clone turned up a few times. The V call is TRBV2, the J call TRBJ2-2; 8 nucleotides agree with TRBD1. The CDR3 extends over 14 amino acids. Germline assignment: CDR1 SNHLY and CDR2 FYNNEI. V lost 7 bases and J lost 4; bases outside the gene matches: 5. In DNA, the CDR3 is TGTGCCAGCAAGGCAGGGGGCAGCACCGGGGAGCTGTTTTTT. Translation gives CASKAGGSTGELFF.

This chain uses TRBV29-1 with TRBJ2-5; 10 bases fit TRBD1. Germline trimming cut 4 bases from V and 5 bases from J; bases unmatched to any gene: 7. Germline assignment: CDR1 SQVTM and CDR2 ANQGSEA. The CDR3 sequence is 14 residues long. CDR3 DNA sequence: TGCAGCGTTGCACAGGGACAGGGGAGGGAGACCCAGTACTTC. Amino acids: CSVAQGQGRETQYF.

The chain combines TRBV6-5 with TRBJ2-5; D is unclear. CDR1 and CDR2 (germline): MNHEY, SVGAGI. The CDR3 runs 11 residues. V gave up 7 bases and J gave up 4 bases, with 7 bases separating them. The CDR3 protein is CASKARETQYF. For the CDR3, the DNA is TGTGCCAGCAAAGCAAGAGAGACCCAGTACTTC.

The rearrangement uses TRBV6-6 and TRBJ1-1; perhaps TRBD1 as D (5 bases). Trimming cost V 7 bases and J 5 bases, with 14 bases left between them. Germline CDR1 and CDR2: MNHNY and SVGAGI (reference sequence). The CDR3 extends over 13 amino acids. The CDR3 protein is CASKSFEGTEAFF. CDR3 DNA: TGTGCCAGCAAAAGCTTCGAGGGGACTGAAGCTTTCTTT.

The V and J genes are TRBV4-2 and TRBJ1-1; the D gene is possibly TRBD1 (5 bases). The ends were cut back, 4 bases at V and 0 bases at J, with 9 bases in the middle. Germline-derived CDR1 and CDR2 are LGHNA and YNFKEQ. This CDR3 has 14 amino acids. The DNA for the CDR3 is TGTGCCAGCAGCCGGGGCAGCATGAACACTGAAGCTTTCTTT. It is translated as CASSRGSMNTEAFF.